This T cell receptor (beta chain) was identified in a study of identical twins (TCRdb year 2016). In terms of the full investigation: To test whether fetal clonotypes persist, the study used deep sequencing on TCR alpha and beta repertoires from monozygotic twins, unrelated adults of various ages, and cord blood. To rule out contamination, replicate twin experiments were performed at different times with different library preparation protocols. Points the paper makes about the study in general: Because the same donors could not be followed over many years, the conclusions relied on cross-sectional statistical analysis. Out-of-frame TCR alpha sharing in monozygotic twins was systematically underestimated by recombination models, whereas sharing between unrelated individuals was in agreement with the recombination models. Fewer insertions were carried by abundant cord blood beta clonotypes, a similar but weaker trend appeared in young adult naive repertoires, and no such trend appeared in memory repertoires. Invariant T cells such as MAIT and iNKT could partly confound zero-insertion analyses, though diverse VJ usage argued against this for most clonotypes. Compared with coincidental sharing between unrelated individuals, out-of-frame TCR alpha sequences shared between twins had an excess of sequences with low generation probability. In beta out-of-frame sequences, excess twin sharing was weaker, because having fewer shared sequences lowered the signal-to-noise ratio.

The library was generated by 5' RACE. Sequenced on an Illumina HiSeq 2000. Template switching introduced a universal primer binding site; the final cDNA contained a unique molecular identifier, enabling accurate counting of TCR cDNA molecules. Specific primers in the conserved constant-segment region were used to synthesize first-strand cDNA for the TCR alpha and beta chains. Each cDNA library was double barcoded, with a SMART-Mk sample barcode plus Illumina barcodes, to control for contamination. TruSeq adapter sequences along with Illumina sample barcodes were introduced in two successive PCR steps. Sequencing of the TCR alpha and beta cDNA libraries was done on the Illumina HiSeq platform using custom primers. Regarding the original processing steps: MiGEC was used to process raw reads and extract unique molecular identifiers, and MiXCR was used to find CDR3 positions. For each individual, recombination models were inferred using an EM algorithm with the repgenHMM and IGoR tools. Shared clonotype analysis was performed with the tcR package in R, normalizing sharing by the product of cloneset sizes. To study raw recombination free of thymic and clonal selection effects, out-of-frame nonproductive sequences were analyzed. TCRdb reran the public reads through fastp at Q25 and MiXCR, keeping productive beta chains. Every distinct CDR3 protein forms one entry, paired with its most common genes and DNA. It is TCRdb's table, rather than the study itself, that gives the V and J calls and clone size. Present in this sample are some 460,000 distinct CDR3 sequences, approximately 14% of which were seen just once. The ten biggest clones cover around 0.48% of the sample.

This clonotype appeared many times. Its cognate antigen has yet to be identified. Base qualities are missing; no much larger clone stands one base away. All donors were healthy Caucasians. Three pairs of female monozygotic twins, all aged about 18 to 30 years, were included in the twin cohort. Positive isolation kits from Invitrogen were used to isolate the CD4+ and CD8+ T cell populations. These data were also filed under a second study, of yellow fever vaccine responses in identical twins. As the second paper documents: The T cell response to vaccination in identical twins was reported by the authors to appear partly convergent and partly personalized. Focusing on identical twins, the study followed the T cell clones that responded to the vaccine, and did so with precision.

Material: CD4+ T cells sorted from blood. This clonotype was obtained from a woman younger than 30 in good health.

The nucleotide sequence is given as TGTGCCAGCAGTTGGGACTGGGGGGAGCTGTTTTTT. The translation is CASSWDWGELFF. The rearranged chain carries TRBV12-3 or TRBV12-4 and TRBJ2-2, and the D gene may be TRBD2, 6 bases matching. From the cysteine through the phenylalanine, the CDR3 covers 12 amino acids. Only the CDR3 part of the read is kept: 36 bases, read in frame from the first base. V was cut back by 4 bases and J by 8 bases, leaving a gap of 8 bases between them.